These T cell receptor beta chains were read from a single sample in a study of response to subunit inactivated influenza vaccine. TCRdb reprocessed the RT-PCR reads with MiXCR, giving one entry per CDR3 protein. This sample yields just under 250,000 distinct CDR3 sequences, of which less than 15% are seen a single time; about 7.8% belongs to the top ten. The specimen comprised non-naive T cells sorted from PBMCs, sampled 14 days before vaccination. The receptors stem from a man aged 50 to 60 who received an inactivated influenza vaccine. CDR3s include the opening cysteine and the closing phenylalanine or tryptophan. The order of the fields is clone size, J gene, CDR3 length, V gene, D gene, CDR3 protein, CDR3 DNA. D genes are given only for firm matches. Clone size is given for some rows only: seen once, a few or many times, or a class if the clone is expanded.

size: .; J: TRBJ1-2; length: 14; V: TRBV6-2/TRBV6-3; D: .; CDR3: CASSTTQGSYGYTF; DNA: TGTGCCAGCAGTACTACTCAGGGGAGCTATGGCTACACCTTC
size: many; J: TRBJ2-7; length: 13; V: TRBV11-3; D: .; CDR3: CASSAGQNYEQYF; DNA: TGTGCCAGCAGCGCCGGACAGAACTACGAGCAGTACTTC
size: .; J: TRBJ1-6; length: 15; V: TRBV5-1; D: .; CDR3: CASSGTGPGDSPLHF; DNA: TGCGCCAGCAGCGGCACCGGGCCTGGGGATTCACCCCTCCACTTT
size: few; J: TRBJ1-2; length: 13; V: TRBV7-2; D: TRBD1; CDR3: CASSSTGGDGYTF; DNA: TGTGCCAGCAGCTCGACAGGGGGCGATGGCTACACCTTC
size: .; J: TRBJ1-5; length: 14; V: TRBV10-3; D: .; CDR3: CAISEERGYQPQHF; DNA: TGTGCCATCAGTGAAGAACGGGGCTATCAGCCCCAGCATTTT
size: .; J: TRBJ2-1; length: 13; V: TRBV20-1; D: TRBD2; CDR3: CSAGGSANNEQFF; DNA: TGCAGTGCCGGGGGGAGCGCCAACAATGAGCAGTTCTTC
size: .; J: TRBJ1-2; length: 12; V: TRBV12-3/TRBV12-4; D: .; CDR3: CASSAQDRLFTF; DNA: TGTGCCAGCAGTGCCCAAGACAGGTTGTTCACCTTC
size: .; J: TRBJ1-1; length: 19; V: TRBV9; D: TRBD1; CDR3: CASSAPVDRGGSMNTEAFF; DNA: TGTGCCAGCAGCGCCCCCGTGGACAGGGGGGGATCCATGAACACTGAAGCTTTCTTT
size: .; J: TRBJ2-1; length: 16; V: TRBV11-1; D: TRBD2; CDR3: CASSPKLARGYNEQFF; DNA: TGTGCCAGCAGCCCCAAACTAGCGCGGGGGTACAATGAGCAGTTCTTC
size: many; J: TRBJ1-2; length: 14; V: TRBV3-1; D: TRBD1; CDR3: CASSQGTGADGYTF; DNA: TGTGCCAGCAGCCAAGGGACAGGGGCCGATGGCTACACCTTC
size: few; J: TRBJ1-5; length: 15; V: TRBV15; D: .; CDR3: CATSRGGGRSQPQHF; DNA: TGTGCCACCAGCAGAGGGGGGGGCCGGAGTCAGCCCCAGCATTTT
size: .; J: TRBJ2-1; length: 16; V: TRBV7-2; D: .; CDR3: CASSPDVGTLYNEQFF; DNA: TGTGCCAGCAGTCCAGATGTGGGGACACTCTACAATGAGCAGTTCTTC
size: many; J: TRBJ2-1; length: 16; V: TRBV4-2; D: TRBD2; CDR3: CASSQDLAGGYNEQFF; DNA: TGTGCCAGCAGCCAAGATCTAGCGGGAGGATACAATGAGCAGTTCTTC
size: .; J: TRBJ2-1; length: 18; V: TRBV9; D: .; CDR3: CASSVGRGGEGTYNEQFF; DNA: TGTGCCAGCAGCGTAGGCAGGGGTGGGGAGGGGACTTACAATGAGCAGTTCTTC
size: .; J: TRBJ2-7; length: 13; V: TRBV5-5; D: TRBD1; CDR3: CASSPGQGDEQYF; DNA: TGTGCCAGCAGCCCGGGACAGGGTGACGAGCAGTACTTC
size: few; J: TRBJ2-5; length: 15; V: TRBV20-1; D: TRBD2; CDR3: CSARHSGRARETQYF; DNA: TGCAGTGCTAGACATAGCGGGAGGGCTAGAGAGACCCAGTACTTC
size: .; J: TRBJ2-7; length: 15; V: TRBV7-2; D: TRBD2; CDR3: CASSLSGSRSYEQYF; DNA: TGTGCCAGCAGCTTAAGCGGGAGTAGGTCCTACGAGCAGTACTTC
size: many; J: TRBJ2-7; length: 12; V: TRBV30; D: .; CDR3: CAWSVTGYEQYF; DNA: TGTGCCTGGAGTGTAACAGGCTACGAGCAGTACTTC
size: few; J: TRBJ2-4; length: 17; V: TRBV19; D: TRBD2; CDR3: CASSLQTSGGTKNIQYF; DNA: TGTGCCAGTAGTCTCCAGACTAGCGGGGGCACCAAAAACATTCAGTACTTC
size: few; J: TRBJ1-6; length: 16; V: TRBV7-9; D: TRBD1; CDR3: CASSFRGDRGDSPLHF; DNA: TGTGCCAGCAGCTTCCGGGGGGACAGAGGGGATTCACCCCTCCACTTT
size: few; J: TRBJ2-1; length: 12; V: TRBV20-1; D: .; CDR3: CSASPTYNEQFF; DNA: TGCAGTGCTAGTCCCACCTACAATGAGCAGTTCTTC
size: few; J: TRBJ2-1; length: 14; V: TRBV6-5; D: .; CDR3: CASSYQALYNEQFF; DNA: TGTGCCAGCAGTTACCAGGCCCTATACAATGAGCAGTTCTTC
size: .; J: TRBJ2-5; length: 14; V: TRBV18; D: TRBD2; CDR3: CASSPRTREETQYF; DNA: TGTGCCAGCTCACCAAGGACTAGGGAAGAGACCCAGTACTTC
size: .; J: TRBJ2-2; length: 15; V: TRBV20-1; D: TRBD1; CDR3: CSATGTGGDTGELFF; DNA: TGCAGTGCTACCGGGACAGGGGGTGACACCGGGGAGCTGTTTTTT
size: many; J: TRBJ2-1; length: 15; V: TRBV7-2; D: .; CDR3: CASSLAGGFKHEQFF; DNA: TGTGCCAGCAGCTTAGCCGGGGGATTTAAGCATGAGCAGTTCTTC
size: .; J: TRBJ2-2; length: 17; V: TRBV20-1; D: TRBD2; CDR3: CSARDLLGGANTGELFF; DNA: TGCAGTGCTAGAGATCTTCTCGGGGGGGCGAACACCGGGGAGCTGTTTTTT
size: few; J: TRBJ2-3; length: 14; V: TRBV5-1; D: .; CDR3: CASSPGEGVDTQYF; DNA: TGCGCCAGCAGCCCGGGGGAAGGGGTAGATACGCAGTATTTT
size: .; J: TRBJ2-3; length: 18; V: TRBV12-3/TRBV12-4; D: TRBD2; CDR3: CASSLGRGRGSLADTQYF; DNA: TGTGCCAGCAGTTTAGGGCGGGGTCGCGGGAGTTTGGCAGATACGCAGTATTTT
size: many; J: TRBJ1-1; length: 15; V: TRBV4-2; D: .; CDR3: CASSPDTDLNTEAFF; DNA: TGTGCCAGCAGTCCTGACACTGACCTGAACACTGAAGCTTTCTTT
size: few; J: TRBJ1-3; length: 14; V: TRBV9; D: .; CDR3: CASNTQSSGNTIYF; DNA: TGTGCCAGCAACACCCAGAGCTCTGGAAACACCATATATTTT
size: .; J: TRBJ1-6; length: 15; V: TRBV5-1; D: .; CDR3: CASSFGDFEGSPLHF; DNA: TGCGCCAGCAGCTTCGGGGATTTTGAAGGTTCACCCCTCCACTTT
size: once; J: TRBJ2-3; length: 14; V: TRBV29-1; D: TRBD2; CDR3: CSVETSALIGTQFF; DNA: TGCAGCGTTGAGACTAGCGCCCTGATCGGCACGCAGTTTTTT
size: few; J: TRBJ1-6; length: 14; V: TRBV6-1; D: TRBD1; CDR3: CASTRDRGNSPLHF; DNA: TGTGCCAGCACCCGGGACAGGGGGAATTCACCCCTCCACTTT
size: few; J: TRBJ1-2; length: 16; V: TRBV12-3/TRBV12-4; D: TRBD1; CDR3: CASSLGGTADNYGYTF; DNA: TGTGCCAGCAGTTTAGGGGGGACAGCCGACAACTATGGCTACACCTTC
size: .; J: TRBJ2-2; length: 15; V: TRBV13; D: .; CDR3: CASSMGTVNTGELFF; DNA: TGTGCCAGCAGTATGGGGACGGTCAACACCGGGGAGCTGTTTTTT
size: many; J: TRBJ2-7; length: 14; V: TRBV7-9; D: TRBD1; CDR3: CATNLDRGSYEQYF; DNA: TGTGCCACCAACTTGGACAGGGGAAGTTACGAGCAGTACTTC
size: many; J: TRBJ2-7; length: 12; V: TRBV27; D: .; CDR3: CASSLTGDGQYF; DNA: TGTGCCAGCAGTTTAACGGGGGACGGGCAGTACTTC
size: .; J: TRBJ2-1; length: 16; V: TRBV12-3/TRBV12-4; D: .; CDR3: CASSPMRRSSYNEQFF; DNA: TGTGCCAGCAGCCCAATGAGGCGAAGCTCCTACAATGAGCAGTTCTTC
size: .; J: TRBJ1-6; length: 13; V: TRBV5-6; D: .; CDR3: CASSLGENSPLHF; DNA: TGTGCCAGCAGCTTGGGCGAGAATTCACCCCTCCACTTT
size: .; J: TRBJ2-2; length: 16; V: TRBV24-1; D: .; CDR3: CATSDPGTPNTGELFF; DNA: TGTGCCACCAGTGATCCCGGGACCCCGAACACCGGGGAGCTGTTTTTT
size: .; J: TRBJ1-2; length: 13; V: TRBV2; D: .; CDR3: CASSEGESYGYTF; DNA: TGTGCCAGCAGTGAAGGGGAGTCCTATGGCTACACCTTC
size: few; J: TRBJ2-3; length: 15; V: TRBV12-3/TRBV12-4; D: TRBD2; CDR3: CASRLGGGGTDTQYF; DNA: TGTGCCAGCCGCTTAGGCGGGGGAGGCACAGATACGCAGTATTTT
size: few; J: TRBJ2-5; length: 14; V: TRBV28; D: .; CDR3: CASSLSARSETQYF; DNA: TGTGCCAGCAGTTTGTCGGCTAGATCCGAGACCCAGTACTTC
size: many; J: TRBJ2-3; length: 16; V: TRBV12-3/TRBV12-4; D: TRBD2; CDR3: CASSPGTSDLTDTQYF; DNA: TGTGCCAGCAGTCCCGGAACTAGCGACCTCACAGATACGCAGTATTTT
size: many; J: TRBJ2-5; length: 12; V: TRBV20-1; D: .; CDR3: CSARVSGETQYF; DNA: TGCAGTGCTAGGGTATCGGGGGAGACCCAGTACTTC
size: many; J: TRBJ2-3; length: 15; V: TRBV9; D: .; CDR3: CASSVGIVRDDTQYF; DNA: TGTGCCAGCAGCGTGGGGATCGTTAGGGATGATACGCAGTATTTT
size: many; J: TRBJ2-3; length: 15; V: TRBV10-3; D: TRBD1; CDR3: CAISGRGSGTDTQYF; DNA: TGTGCCATCAGTGGCAGGGGGAGCGGCACAGATACGCAGTATTTT
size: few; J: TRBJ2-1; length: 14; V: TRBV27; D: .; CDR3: CASRDVSSYNEQFF; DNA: TGTGCCAGCAGGGACGTTAGCTCCTACAATGAGCAGTTCTTC
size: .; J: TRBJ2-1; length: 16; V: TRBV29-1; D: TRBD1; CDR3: CSVEDLTDRVLDEQFF; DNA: TGCAGCGTTGAAGATCTTACTGACAGGGTCTTGGATGAGCAGTTCTTC